This T cell receptor beta chain was identified during a study of cytomegalovirus exposure and HLA in healthy donors (dated by TCRdb to about 2017). Some background on the complete study: In an earlier analysis of fewer than 750 of the donors, 250 to 350 Gb of sequence data and 90 million to 130 million unique TCR beta sequences from some 170 million T cells were reported. In the later analysis, no new phenotypic data were used to find candidate immune exposures; instead, reliance was placed on TCR beta sequences and their occurrence across donors. A later analysis re-examined previously published TCR beta repertoires from over 500 donors and added high-resolution HLA genotyping to investigate patterns of TCR occurrence. Among roughly 370 genotyped donors of the cohort, an average of 235,054 unique TCR beta nucleotide sequences were sequenced per donor, 15% to 20% of them non-productive. Among the 398 genotyped donors, around 81% belonged to the genetic ancestry cluster associated with self-reported Caucasian donors. Because of strong linkage in the cohort, roughly five DR-DQ haplotypes were treated as single units for association and clustering. The T cell repertoires of some 700 subjects were profiled by immunosequencing and related to cytomegalovirus serostatus. An earlier analysis of 587 of the donors applied high-throughput TCR beta sequencing to assess whether each TCR beta V gene segment acted as functional or pseudogenic. A later genetic analysis used genome-wide SNP genotypes for about 65% of the roughly 670 donors, treating that subset as a discovery cohort. HLA typing included class I and class II loci at four-digit resolution. Roughly 310 gigabases of sequencing data and tens of millions of unique TCR sequences were included in an early release covering about 700 HLA-typed donors. Donor age, sex, ethnicity and CMV serostatus were compiled together with the repertoire data. All discovery cohort repertoires had been generated on a single sequencing platform. The study aimed to test whether cataloging public T cell receptors could reveal signatures of past pathogen exposure. Besides the first cohort of some 670 subjects, a separate validation cohort made up of over a hundred different subjects was used. To predict cytomegalovirus infection status, the study brought together high-throughput TCR immunosequencing, statistical association of individual TCRs with disease status, and machine learning. The number of typed donors differed by locus: about 629-630 for A, B, C, DRB1 and DQB1; some 540 for DQA1; around 580 for DPA1; and about 470 for DPB1. What the work shows at the level of the full study, not this receptor alone: In a later analysis, several top co-occurrence clusters were reported to appear linked to parvovirus B19, influenza, CMV and Epstein-Barr virus. When HLA alleles, especially DR and DQ, strongly co-occurred, TCR associations were difficult to assign to individual alleles. A further reported finding was that TCR beta sequences accurately predicted the HLA-A and HLA-B alleles for most subjects in the first cohort. A total of about 180 TCR beta chains were listed by the study as associated with cytomegalovirus. In a later genetic analysis, a missense DCLRE1C variant was associated with V-gene and J-gene trimming of TCR beta chains, and the association was replicated in an independent cohort. The authors suggested that the approach could potentially be extended to other disease states and immunological phenotypes. About 15 rarely observed V segments, including chromosome 9 orphons, were excluded from the earlier analysis of some 590 of the donors because counts were too low. A later analysis found that most CMV-associated TCR beta chains appeared HLA-restricted, with HLA associations seemingly driven largely by CMV exposure. Linkage disequilibrium might explain the correlated functional status among segregating V segments, but an unknown experimental factor could not be excluded. Because HLA typing was missing for some donors at each locus, association tests included only the typed subset. In vitro tests confirmed that a few of the cytomegalovirus-associated TCR beta chains recognize cytomegalovirus antigens. In a later genetic analysis, fewer N-insertions in productive TCRs were reported among donors in an Asian-associated ancestry cluster than the roughly 700-donor mean. Presence/absence analyses assumed roughly uniform sequencing depth across donors, an assumption that may not hold. CMV serostatus was the only immune exposure information available for the cohort. Cytomegalovirus status was reported to be diagnosed by the classifier with high specificity and sensitivity in both the original and validation cohorts. In an earlier analysis of some 640 of the donors, most TCR beta V segments were observed in productive rearrangements about 87% or about 30% of the time, broadly matching IMGT annotations. Compared with equally common non-associated chains, HLA-associated TCR beta chains in a later analysis were more clonally expanded and had lower generation probabilities. A cluster of highly shared sequence variants was judged likely to represent a technical artifact of the sequencing pipeline. Most TCR sequences were seen in very few donors, while some public TCRs were found in many individuals. In this cohort, only TCR beta chains were sequenced, and detectable features were limited by the absence of alpha or paired-chain data. In a later analysis, TCR association rates were found to vary across HLA loci, with the most associated TCRs seen for DRB1 alleles and the fewest for HLA-C alleles. A later analysis associated 16,951 TCR beta sequences with specific HLA alleles at a false discovery rate of 0.05.

The cohort consisted of more than 650 healthy bone marrow donors. Cohort members were all nominally healthy when sampled, although unrecorded immune exposures were likely present. The donor tested CMV seropositive and was one of the 289 seropositive cohort members. Each donor provided a peripheral blood sample, and peripheral blood mononuclear cells were used for TCR beta sequencing. The Qiagen DNeasy Blood Extraction Kit was used to extract genomic DNA from the blood cell samples. The library was produced with the immunoSEQ multiplex PCR assay. For the multiplex PCR, a mixture combining 60 forward primers for TCR Vbeta segments and 13 reverse primers for TCR Jbeta segments was used. A multiplex PCR assay on genomic DNA amplified the CDR3 region of rearranged TCR beta genes. The Illumina HiSeq System was used to sequence the amplified TCR beta libraries as 87-base-pair reads. The authors' analysis ran thus. In a later analysis, 77 million or so unique TCR beta chains were counted across the approximately 640 repertoires, and around 10 million of these chains were shared by at least two donors. Raw reads were error-corrected and collapsed into unique sequences with a nearest-neighbor algorithm that merged closely related sequences to remove PCR and sequencing errors. V, D and J gene segments were assigned by aligning CDR3 sequences to IMGT reference sequences. Each retained sequence needed at least a six-nucleotide match to both a V gene segment and a J gene segment. A rearrangement was called productive if the CDR3 had no stop codons and remained in frame with V and J, and every other rearrangement was called non-productive. CDR3 was defined by IMGT convention, running from the second conserved V-encoded cysteine to the conserved J-encoded phenylalanine. In an earlier analysis of just under 600 of the donors, sequences lacking an unambiguous match to a single V gene segment were excluded. An earlier analysis of over 450 of the donors classified V segments as functional when productive rearrangements were above 56.7% and as segregating when the standard deviation between donors was above 5%. A statistical classification framework was built for diagnosing cytomegalovirus status from the catalog of TCR beta chain sequences. In a later analysis, V and J genes were assigned by comparing TCR nucleotide sequences against IMGT/GENE-DB human TR gene sequences. The TCRdist pipeline was used in a later analysis to assign CDR3 sequences and most-parsimonious VDJ recombination scenarios. In a later analysis, each TCR beta chain was defined by its CDR3 amino acid sequence together with its V-gene family, and reads without a unique V-gene family were excluded. To address suspected cross-contamination and a sequencing artifact, a later analysis removed around 590 highly shared, low-generation-probability nucleotide sequences. In a later analysis, a clonal expansion index was calculated for each public chain from normalized within-repertoire ranks of inferred template counts. In a later analysis, generation probabilities were computed with a VDJ recombination model fitted to out-of-frame rearrangements, and the resulting probabilities were checked against IGoR. In a later analysis, TCR-TCR, TCR-HLA and TCR-CMV co-occurrence was scored with hypergeometric tests, and a repertoire-size bias correction was applied to TCR pairs. To estimate false discovery rates, a later analysis permuted the HLA or CMV assignments 20 times. In a later analysis, co-occurring TCRs were grouped using DBSCAN, with TCRdist sequence similarity added in when clustering inside HLA-allele-positive subsets. Repertoires with fewer than 30,000 or more than 120,000 public chains, plus five repertoires with anomalous nucleotide sharing, were excluded from co-occurrence clustering. TCRdb took over this immuneACCESS table, retaining in-frame rearrangements with V and J assigned. Such tables are incomplete; in checked studies, under half of the missing clones stem from an unresolved V gene, and the remainder is unexplained. Clone size and the V and J calls come from that table; the DNA yielded D and trimming. Here the sample has 250,000 to 350,000 clones; roughly 90% occur a single time. Of the sample, around 3.7% falls within the top ten clones.

As concerns this clone: Its antigen is currently not known. Base-call qualities are not available, and no considerably larger clone is one nucleotide away.

Input material: PBMCs. The source is a man aged 35-49 years in good health and CMV-seropositive.

The CDR3 corresponds to CASGGFSGGPWNEQFF. The DNA sequence reads TGTGCCAGCGGGGGTTTTTCGGGAGGGCCGTGGAATGAGCAGTTCTTC. The rearranged segments are TRBV7-2 and TRBJ2-1; 8 central bases correspond to TRBD2. CDR1 SGHTA and CDR2 FQGNSA were looked up in the germline V gene. The CDR3, from cysteine to phenylalanine, totals 16 residues. Kept here is only the CDR3 DNA, which spans 48 bases and is read in frame from base 1. At the junction V is shortened by 8 bases and J by 7 bases; bases outside the gene matches: 16. The entire variable domain, with the stretches around the CDR3 drawn from the reference TRBV7-2 and TRBJ2-1 proteins, is GAGVSQSPSNKVTEKGKDVELRCDPISGHTALYWYRQSLGQGLEFLIYFQGNSAPDKSGLPSDRFSAERTGGSVSTLTIQRTQQEDSAVYLCASGGFSGGPWNEQFFGPGTRLTVL.